Presented here are 10 T cell receptor beta chains from one specimen sequenced in a study of control samples from healthy donors and cancer patients. The data were produced by immunoSEQ multiplex PCR, yet TCRdb's version contains in-frame clones alone and is incomplete. The sample shows over 85,000 clones, over 85% of them seen only once. Sequencing was performed on blood. Receptors originate from a woman in her twenties or thirties in good health.

The rearrangement links TRBV3-1 (or the pseudogene TRBV3-2) to TRBJ2-6, with D unresolved. Per germline, CDR1 LGHDT and CDR2 YNNKEL (reference sequence). The CDR3 is 15 amino acids. Deletions cut 4 bases from V and 0 bases from J, with 7 bases between. The CDR3 DNA reads TGTGCCAGCAGCCCCGTAAGCTCTGGGGCCAACGTCCTGACTTTC. It specifies CASSPVSSGANVLTF.

V and J are TRBV3-1 (or the pseudogene TRBV3-2) and TRBJ2-2; 11 bases agree with TRBD2. V lost 0 bases to trimming and J lost 5 bases; unmatched junction nucleotides: 8. CDR1 is LGHDT and CDR2 is YNNKEL in the germline V gene (reference sequence). The CDR3 consists of 18 residues. The CDR3 loop reads CASSQDFLAGGRTGELFF. Here the CDR3 DNA reads TGTGCCAGCAGCCAAGATTTTCTAGCGGGGGGCAGAACCGGGGAGCTGTTTTTT.

J is TRBJ2-7 and V is TRBV28; TRBD1 matches 8 bases. The ends lost 6 bases at V and 5 bases at J; junction bases unmatched: 9. The CDR3 contains 14 residues. Germline CDR1 MDHEN, CDR2 SYDVKM. The CDR3 is CASSHGQGPNEQYF. DNA of the CDR3: TGTGCCAGCAGCCACGGACAGGGACCCAACGAGCAGTACTTC.

V and J are TRBV9 and TRBJ1-3; D unclear. In germline, CDR1 is SGDLS, CDR2 YYNGEE. CDR3 length: 16 amino acids. V dropped 3 bases and J dropped 0 bases, with 13 bases sitting between them. The DNA of the CDR3 is TGTGCCAGCAGCGCCCAGGACGGGAGCTCTGGAAACACCATATATTTT. Its translation: CASSAQDGSSGNTIYF.

V usage is TRBV3-1 (or the pseudogene TRBV3-2) and J usage is TRBJ2-1; no reliable D call. The CDR3 runs 15 residues. The V gene lost 5 bases and the J gene lost 2 bases, with 13 bases spanning the gap. Germline V CDR1 and CDR2: LGHDT, YNNKEL (reference sequence). The CDR3: CASSVGPIAYNEQFF. CDR3 DNA sequence: TGTGCCAGCAGCGTAGGACCCATCGCCTACAATGAGCAGTTCTTC.

The J gene is TRBJ2-2, the V gene TRBV5-1, with 8 bases identical to TRBD2. Losses at the gene ends were 0 bases for V and 2 bases for J; bases not matched to a gene: 6. The CDR3 loop spans 17 amino acids. CDR1 is SGHRS, CDR2 YFSETQ, per germline. The CDR3 here is CASSLALRGVNTGELFF. The DNA for the CDR3 is TGCGCCAGCAGCTTGGCCCTGCGGGGGGTTAACACCGGGGAGCTGTTTTTT. Complete variable domain (other parts from reference TRBV5-1 and TRBJ2-2): KAGVTQTPRYLIKTRGQQVTLSCSPISGHRSVSWYQQTPGQGLQFLFEYFSETQRNKGNFPGRFSGRQFSNSRSEMNVSTLELGDSALYLCASSLALRGVNTGELFFGEGSRLTVL.

With regard to this clone: This sample includes further DNA sequences coding for the same CDR3. This chain links TRBV27 with TRBJ2-7; D might be TRBD2 (5 bases). V was pared by 6 bases and J by 3 bases, with 9 bases between. CDR1 is MNHEY and CDR2 is SMNVEV in the germline V gene (reference sequence). This CDR3 contains 12 residues. In DNA, the CDR3 is TGTGCCAGCAGCCGGACTGGCTACGAGCAGTACTTC. This encodes CASSRTGYEQYF.

The chain has TRBV19 and TRBJ1-2, with a weak D call TRBD1 (5 bases). The V and J ends lost 11 bases and 1 base respectively, with 8 bases between them. The CDR3 has 11 residues. CDR1 and CDR2 (germline): LNHDA, SQIVND (reference sequence). CDR3 residues: CASGGNYGYTF. The CDR3 DNA reads TGTGCCTCGGGGGGTAACTATGGCTACACCTTC.

The V and J genes are TRBV29-1 and TRBJ1-1; possibly TRBD1 for D (6 bases). Trimming took off 2 bases at V and 8 bases at J, with 6 bases between the two ends. The CDR3 runs to 10 residues. CDR1 and CDR2 from the germline V gene are SQVTM and ANQGSEA. The CDR3 region has the DNA TGCAGCGTTGAACAGGGGGAAGCTTTCTTT. Its translation: CSVEQGEAFF.

The rearrangement links TRBV24-1 to TRBJ1-2; TRBD1 aligns across 7 bases. This CDR3 is built from 14 residues. J lost 1 base, V lost 2 bases, and 0 bases had no gene match. Germline CDR1 and CDR2: KGHDR and SFDVKD. This CDR3 reads CATSDWTGNYGYTF. The CDR3 bases are TGTGCCACCAGTGATTGGACAGGTAACTATGGCTACACCTTC.